Listed below are T cell receptor beta chains from one sample, sequenced in a study of T cells in Graves' hyperthyroidism and ophthalmopathy. TCRdb processed the multiplex PCR reads anew with MiXCR; each CDR3 protein has one entry. This table holds around 210,000 distinct CDR3 sequences, about a sixth found once. The sample taken for sequencing was blood. The source of these receptors is a woman aged 50 to 60 with Graves' hyperthyroidism. The CDR3 runs from the conserved cysteine through the conserved F or W. Each record gives: J gene, D gene, V gene, clone size, CDR3 DNA, CDR3 protein. The D gene is left open where the match is weak. The size entry is marked missing in some rows and otherwise reads once, few, many or a size class.

J gene: TRBJ2-7
D gene: TRBD2
V gene: TRBV7-9
clone size: many
CDR3 DNA: TGTGCCAGCAGCTTGGGGGCCGGGACTAGCGGTGGGGACGAGCAGTACTTC
CDR3 protein: CASSLGAGTSGGDEQYF

J gene: TRBJ2-7
D gene: NA
V gene: TRBV11-3
clone size: NA
CDR3 DNA: TGTGCCAGCAGCTCCGGGGTTTCCTACGAGCAGTACTTC
CDR3 protein: CASSSGVSYEQYF

J gene: TRBJ2-1
D gene: NA
V gene: TRBV7-9
clone size: NA
CDR3 DNA: TGTGCCAGCAGCTTGGGAGCGGCTAGGAGCTCCTACAGTGAGCAGTTCTTC
CDR3 protein: CASSLGAARSSYSEQFF

J gene: TRBJ2-7
D gene: TRBD2
V gene: TRBV2
clone size: many
CDR3 DNA: TGTGCCAACCGACTAGCGGGAGGGAGGACCTCCTACGAGCAGTACTTC
CDR3 protein: CANRLAGGRTSYEQYF

J gene: TRBJ2-3
D gene: NA
V gene: TRBV29-1
clone size: many
CDR3 DNA: TGCAGCGTTGAATTTACGGGAGATACGCAGTATTTT
CDR3 protein: CSVEFTGDTQYF

J gene: TRBJ1-5
D gene: NA
V gene: TRBV10-1
clone size: many
CDR3 DNA: TGCGCCAGCAGTGAGTCCATAAATCAGCCCCAGCATTTT
CDR3 protein: CASSESINQPQHF

J gene: TRBJ1-5
D gene: NA
V gene: TRBV12-3/TRBV12-4
clone size: NA
CDR3 DNA: TGTGCCAGCAGTTTAGTTCTGGGGGGCGCCGAGATTAGCAATCAGCCCCAGCATTTT
CDR3 protein: CASSLVLGGAEISNQPQHF

J gene: TRBJ1-2
D gene: NA
V gene: TRBV11-1
clone size: NA
CDR3 DNA: TGTGCCAGCAGCTTAGAAGTTCAGGGCGGCGTTGGCTACACCTTC
CDR3 protein: CASSLEVQGGVGYTF

J gene: TRBJ2-7
D gene: NA
V gene: TRBV6-1
clone size: many
CDR3 DNA: TGTGCCAGCAGTGAAGGGGAAACCTACGAGCAGTACTTC
CDR3 protein: CASSEGETYEQYF

J gene: TRBJ2-5
D gene: TRBD2
V gene: TRBV28
clone size: many
CDR3 DNA: TGTGCCAGCTCTTCCCCCAGGGGGAATAGCGGGAGGTATGAAGAGACCCAGTACTTC
CDR3 protein: CASSSPRGNSGRYEETQYF

J gene: TRBJ2-5
D gene: TRBD2
V gene: TRBV6-1
clone size: NA
CDR3 DNA: TGTGCCAGCAAACTAGCGGAGTACCAAGAGACCCAGTACTTC
CDR3 protein: CASKLAEYQETQYF

J gene: TRBJ2-2
D gene: NA
V gene: TRBV5-4
clone size: few
CDR3 DNA: TGTGCCAGCAGCTTCCTAGGGTCCGCCGGGGAGCTGTTTTTT
CDR3 protein: CASSFLGSAGELFF

J gene: TRBJ2-5
D gene: TRBD2
V gene: TRBV29-1
clone size: many
CDR3 DNA: TGCAGCGTTGTCTCTAGAACTAGCGGGAGTAGGGAGACCCAGTACTTC
CDR3 protein: CSVVSRTSGSRETQYF

J gene: TRBJ2-1
D gene: TRBD1
V gene: TRBV2
clone size: NA
CDR3 DNA: TGTGCCAGCAGTCAAAGTACCGGACAGGGCCTTGGGAATGAGCAGTTCTTC
CDR3 protein: CASSQSTGQGLGNEQFF